A selection of T cell receptor beta chains follows, all from one sample in a study of blood T cell repertoires in COVID-19. Measured with immunoSEQ multiplex PCR; TCRdb has only the in-frame clones, and not every one. The sample contains a few hundred thousand clones, about 90% of which appear only once. Sequencing was performed on PBMCs or T cells enriched from blood (not recorded which). These receptors all stem from a woman aged 30 to 39 who had recovered from COVID-19. Both conserved end residues are trimmed from each CDR3.

j_call v_call cdr3_aa
TRBJ2-7 TRBV7-6 ASSLEEAVRRGYYEQY
TRBJ1-5 TRBV28 ASSPGQGAVQPQH
TRBJ1-1 TRBV19 ASSIVGDRTMNTEAF
TRBJ1-1 TRBV10-3 AIKSSQGADLNTEAF
TRBJ2-2 TRBV9 ASSVERLNTGELF
TRBJ2-7 TRBV6-1 ASTQQLAGGYEQY
TRBJ2-3 TRBV11-3 ASSEGGPSADTQY
TRBJ2-4 TRBV10-1 ASTYGWRMTKNIQY
TRBJ1-5 TRBV19 ASSGDRVGQPQH
TRBJ2-7 TRBV14 ASSVGQPYEQY